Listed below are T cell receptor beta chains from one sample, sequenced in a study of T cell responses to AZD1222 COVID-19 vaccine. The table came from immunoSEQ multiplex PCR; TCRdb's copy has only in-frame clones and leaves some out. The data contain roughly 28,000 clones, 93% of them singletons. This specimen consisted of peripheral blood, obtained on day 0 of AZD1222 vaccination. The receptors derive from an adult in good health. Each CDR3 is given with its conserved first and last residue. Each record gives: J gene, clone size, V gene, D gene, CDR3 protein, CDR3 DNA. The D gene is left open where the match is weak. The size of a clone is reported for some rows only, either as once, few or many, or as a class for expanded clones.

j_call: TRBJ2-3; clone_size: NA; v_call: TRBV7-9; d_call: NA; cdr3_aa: CASSLRGRAQDTQYF; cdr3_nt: TGTGCCAGCAGCTTAAGGGGGAGGGCCCAGGATACGCAGTATTTT
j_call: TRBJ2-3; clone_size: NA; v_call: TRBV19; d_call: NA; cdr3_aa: CASSMWEAYTDTQYF; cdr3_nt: TGTGCCAGTAGTATGTGGGAGGCCTACACAGATACGCAGTATTTT
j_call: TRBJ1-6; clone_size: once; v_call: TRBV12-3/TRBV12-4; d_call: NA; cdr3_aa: CASSFESRSPLHF; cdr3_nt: TGTGCCAGCAGTTTTGAGAGTCGGTCACCCCTCCACTTT
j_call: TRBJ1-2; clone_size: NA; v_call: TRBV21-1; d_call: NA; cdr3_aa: CASRRTGTNYGYTF; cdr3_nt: TGTGCCAGCAGGAGGACAGGGACCAACTATGGCTACACCTTC
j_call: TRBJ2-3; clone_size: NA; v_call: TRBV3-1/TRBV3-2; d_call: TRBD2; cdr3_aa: CASSLTSGTDTQYF; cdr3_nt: TGTGCCAGCAGCCTCACTAGCGGCACAGATACGCAGTATTTT
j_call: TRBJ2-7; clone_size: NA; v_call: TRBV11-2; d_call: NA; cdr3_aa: CASSLSRYEQYF; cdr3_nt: TGTGCCAGCAGCTTAAGCCGCTACGAGCAGTACTTC
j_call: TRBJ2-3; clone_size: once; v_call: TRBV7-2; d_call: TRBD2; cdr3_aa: CASSLVLAGISFGADTQYF; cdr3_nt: TGTGCCAGCAGCTTAGTTCTAGCGGGAATTTCCTTCGGGGCAGATACGCAGTATTTT
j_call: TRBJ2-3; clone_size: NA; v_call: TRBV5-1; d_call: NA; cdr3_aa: CASSPRLVKDTDTQYF; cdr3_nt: TGCGCCAGCAGCCCCAGACTAGTAAAGGACACAGATACGCAGTATTTT
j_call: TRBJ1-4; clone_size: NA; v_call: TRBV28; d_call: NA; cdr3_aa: CASTLRAGVEKLFF; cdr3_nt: TGTGCCAGCACCCTAAGGGCAGGGGTTGAAAAACTGTTTTTT
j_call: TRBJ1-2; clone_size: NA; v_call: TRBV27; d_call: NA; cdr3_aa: CASSPQDPLNYGYTF; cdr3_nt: TGTGCCAGCAGTCCCCAAGACCCTCTTAACTATGGCTACACCTTC
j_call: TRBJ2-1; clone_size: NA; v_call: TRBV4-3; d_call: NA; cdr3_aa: CASSHRPYNEQFF; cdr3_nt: TGCGCCAGCAGCCATCGACCATACAATGAGCAGTTCTTC
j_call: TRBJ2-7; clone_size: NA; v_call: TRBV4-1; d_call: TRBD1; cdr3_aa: CASRSAGQGVYEQYF; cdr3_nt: TGCGCCAGCAGGTCGGCCGGACAGGGTGTGTACGAGCAGTACTTC
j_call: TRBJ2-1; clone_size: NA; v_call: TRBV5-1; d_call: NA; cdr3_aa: CASRLASYNEQFF; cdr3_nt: TGCGCCAGCAGGCTAGCCTCCTACAATGAGCAGTTCTTC
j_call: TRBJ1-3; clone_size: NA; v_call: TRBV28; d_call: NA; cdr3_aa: CASSPRRISGNTIYF; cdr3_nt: TGTGCCAGCAGCCCTCGGAGAATCTCTGGAAACACCATATATTTT
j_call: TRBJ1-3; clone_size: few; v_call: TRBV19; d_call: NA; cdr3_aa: CASERGNTIYF; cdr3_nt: TGTGCCAGCGAACGGGGAAACACCATATATTTT
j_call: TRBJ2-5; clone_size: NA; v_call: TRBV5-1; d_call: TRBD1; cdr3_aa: CASSLGQGRETQYF; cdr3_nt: TGCGCCAGCAGCCTGGGACAGGGGAGGGAGACCCAGTACTTC
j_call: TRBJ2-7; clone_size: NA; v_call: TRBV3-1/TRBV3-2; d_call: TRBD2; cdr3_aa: CASSLPLAGVNEQYF; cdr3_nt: TGTGCCAGCAGCCTGCCCCTAGCGGGGGTGAACGAGCAGTACTTC
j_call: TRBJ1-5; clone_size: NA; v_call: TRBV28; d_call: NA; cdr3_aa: CASSIPRGENSNQPQHF; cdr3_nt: TGTGCCAGCAGTATCCCGAGGGGGGAGAATAGCAATCAGCCCCAGCATTTT
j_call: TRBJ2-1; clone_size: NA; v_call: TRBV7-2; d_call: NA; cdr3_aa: CASSLDQQTYNEQFF; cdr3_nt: TGTGCCAGCAGCTTAGACCAGCAGACCTACAATGAGCAGTTCTTC
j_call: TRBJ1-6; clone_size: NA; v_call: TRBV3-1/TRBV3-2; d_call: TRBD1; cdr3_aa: CASSQRQGALRSPLHF; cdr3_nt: TGTGCCAGCAGCCAGAGACAGGGGGCGCTGAGGTCACCCCTCCACTTT
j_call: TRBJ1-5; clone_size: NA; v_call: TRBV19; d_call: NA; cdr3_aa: CASSIEKGVANQPQHF; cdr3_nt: TGTGCCAGTAGTATAGAGAAGGGAGTGGCAAATCAGCCCCAGCATTTT
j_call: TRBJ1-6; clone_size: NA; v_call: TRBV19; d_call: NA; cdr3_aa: CASSILSDNSPLHF; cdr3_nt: TGTGCCAGTAGTATACTGAGTGATAATTCACCCCTCCACTTT
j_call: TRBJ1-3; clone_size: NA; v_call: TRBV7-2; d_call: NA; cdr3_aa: CASSLEAGNTIYF; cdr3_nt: TGTGCCAGCAGCCTCGAGGCCGGAAACACCATATATTTT
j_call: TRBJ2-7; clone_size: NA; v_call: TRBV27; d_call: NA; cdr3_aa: CASSLWDNPYEQYF; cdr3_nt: TGTGCCAGCAGTTTATGGGACAACCCCTACGAGCAGTACTTC
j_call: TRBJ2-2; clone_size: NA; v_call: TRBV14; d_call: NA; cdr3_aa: CASSLGLNTGELFF; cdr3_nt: TGTGCCAGCAGCCTCGGACTGAACACCGGGGAGCTGTTTTTT
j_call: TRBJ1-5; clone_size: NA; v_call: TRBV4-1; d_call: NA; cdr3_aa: CASSQEEVASANQPQHF; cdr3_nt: TGCGCCAGCAGCCAAGAAGAGGTGGCGTCAGCAAATCAGCCCCAGCATTTT
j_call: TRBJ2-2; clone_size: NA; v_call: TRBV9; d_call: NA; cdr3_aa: CASSVAEGVPTGELFF; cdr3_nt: TGTGCCAGCAGCGTAGCTGAGGGAGTTCCTACCGGGGAGCTGTTTTTT
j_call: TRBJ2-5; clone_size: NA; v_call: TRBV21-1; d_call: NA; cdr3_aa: CASSKVGGTGETQYF; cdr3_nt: TGTGCCAGCAGCAAAGTAGGGGGAACGGGCGAGACCCAGTACTTC
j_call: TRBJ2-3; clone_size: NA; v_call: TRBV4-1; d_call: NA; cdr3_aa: CASSQPQRGLGTDTQYF; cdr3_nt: TGCGCCAGCAGCCAGCCTCAACGCGGGCTCGGCACAGATACGCAGTATTTT
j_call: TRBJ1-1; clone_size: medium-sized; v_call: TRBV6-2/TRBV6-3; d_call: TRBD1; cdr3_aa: CASSYYRGFEAFF; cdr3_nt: TGTGCCAGCAGTTACTACAGGGGCTTTGAAGCTTTCTTT
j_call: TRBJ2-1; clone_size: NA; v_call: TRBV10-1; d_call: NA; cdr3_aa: CASSDGRDYEQFF; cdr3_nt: TGCGCCAGCAGTGACGGCAGGGATTATGAGCAGTTCTTC
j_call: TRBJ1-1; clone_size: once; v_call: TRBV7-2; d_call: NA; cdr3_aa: CASSLHPGNTEAFF; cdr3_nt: TGTGCCAGCAGCTTACATCCAGGGAACACTGAAGCTTTCTTT